This T cell receptor beta chain was identified in a study of cytotoxic CD8 clonotypes in ibrutinib-treated CLL. Overall study context: Samples had a mean of around 230,000 productive templates and approximately 90,000 productive rearrangements.

This clone is a singleton in its sample. The antigen remains unidentified. Notes on the study in general: Researchers report that baseline clonality outpaced age-matched healthy donors and tracked circulating CD8+ T-cell counts. Lymph node repertoires were not studied, and sampling times were unmatched. Having risen at ibrutinib response, clonality had fallen back toward baseline by progression.

Repertoires were generated with immunoSEQ multiplex PCR, while TCRdb's copy carries only in-frame clones and drops some. In the table there are roughly 300,000 clones, approximately 76% of which are singletons. This CDR3 region has 14 residues. The germline V gene encodes CDR1 KGHSH and CDR2 LQKENI. The J segment lost 9 bases and the V segment lost 3 bases, leaving 5 bases of the junction unmatched. The clonotype was recovered from a human donor with chronic lymphocytic leukemia. J is TRBJ2-1 and V is TRBV18; 10 bases agree with TRBD2. The material was PBMCs, obtained at disease progression, from a patient treated with ibrutinib. The CDR3 is CASSPGTSVTEQFF. CDR3 DNA: TGTGCCAGCTCACCGGGGACTAGCGTTACTGAGCAGTTCTTC.